The T cell receptor (beta chain) described here comes from a study of monozygotic twins with cystic fibrosis. The ends were cut back, 6 bases at V and 1 base at J, with 12 bases in the middle. Germline CDR1 LNHDA, CDR2 SQIVND (reference sequence). The CDR3 sequence is 14 residues long. Clones were sequenced by immunoSEQ multiplex PCR, and TCRdb holds only the in-frame ones, with some missing. The sample carries about 22,000 clones, 80% to 90% recorded once. The V and J genes are TRBV19 and TRBJ1-1, with D perhaps TRBD1 (6 bases). This TCR was sampled from a woman under 40 with cystic fibrosis. Sequenced material: blood. DNA of the CDR3: TGTGCCAGTAGCCGACAGGAGCAGAACACTGAAGCTTTCTTT. It encodes CASSRQEQNTEAFF.